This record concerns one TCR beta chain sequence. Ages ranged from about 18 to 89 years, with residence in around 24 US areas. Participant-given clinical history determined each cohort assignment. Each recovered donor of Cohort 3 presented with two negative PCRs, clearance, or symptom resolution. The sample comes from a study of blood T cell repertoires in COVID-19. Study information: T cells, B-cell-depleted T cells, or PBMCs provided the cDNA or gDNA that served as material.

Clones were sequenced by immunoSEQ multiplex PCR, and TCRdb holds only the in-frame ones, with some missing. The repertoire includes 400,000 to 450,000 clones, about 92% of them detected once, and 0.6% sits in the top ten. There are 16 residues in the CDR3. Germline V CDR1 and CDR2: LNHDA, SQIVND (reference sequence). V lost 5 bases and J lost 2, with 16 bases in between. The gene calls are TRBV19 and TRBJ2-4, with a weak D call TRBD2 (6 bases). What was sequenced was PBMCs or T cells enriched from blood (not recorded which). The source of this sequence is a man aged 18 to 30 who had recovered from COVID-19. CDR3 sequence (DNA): TGTGCCAGTAGTCTGAATGTGGGGGGTACCAAAAACATTCAGTACTTC. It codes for CASSLNVGGTKNIQYF.